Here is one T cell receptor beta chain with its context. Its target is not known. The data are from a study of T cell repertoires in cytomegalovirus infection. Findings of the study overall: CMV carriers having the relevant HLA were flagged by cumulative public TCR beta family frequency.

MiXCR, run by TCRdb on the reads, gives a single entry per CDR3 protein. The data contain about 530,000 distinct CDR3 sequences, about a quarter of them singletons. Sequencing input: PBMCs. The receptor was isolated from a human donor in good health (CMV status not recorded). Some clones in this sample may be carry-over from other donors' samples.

The CDR3 region is CASSQVPPTGTEAFF. CDR3 sequence (DNA): TGCGCCAGCAGCCAAGTTCCCCCGACGGGCACTGAAGCTTTCTTT. This chain uses TRBV4-3 with TRBJ1-1; D unresolved. Germline CDR1 LGHNA, CDR2 YSLEER. There are 15 residues in the CDR3. V lost 1 base and J 4 bases, leaving 13 bases between the germline ends.